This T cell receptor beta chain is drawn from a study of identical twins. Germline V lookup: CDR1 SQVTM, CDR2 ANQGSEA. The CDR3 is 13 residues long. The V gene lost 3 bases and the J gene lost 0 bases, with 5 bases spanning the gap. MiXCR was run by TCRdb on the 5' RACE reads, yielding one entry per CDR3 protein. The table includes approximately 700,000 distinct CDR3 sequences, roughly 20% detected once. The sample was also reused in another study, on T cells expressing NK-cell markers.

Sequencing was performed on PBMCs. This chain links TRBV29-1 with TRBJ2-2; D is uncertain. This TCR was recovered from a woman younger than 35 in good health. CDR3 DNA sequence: TGCAGCGTTGACAACACGAACACCGGGGAGCTGTTTTTT. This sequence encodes CSVDNTNTGELFF.